The subject of this entry is one T cell receptor beta chain. Antigen unknown. Trimming took off 8 bases at V and 4 bases at J, with 15 bases between the two ends. The CDR3 covers 14 residues. CDR1 is MDHEN and CDR2 is SYDVKM in the germline V gene. The sample originates from a study of shared clonotypes between healthy human individuals. General study findings and limits: Rarefaction exposed incomplete sorted-subset sequencing despite large depth.

Sorted subsets were amplified in replicate PCRs using 200 ng DNA, around 30,000 T cell genomes. Repertoires were generated with immunoSEQ multiplex PCR, while TCRdb's copy carries only in-frame clones and drops some. The sample contains some 2,500,000 clones, under 95% of which appear only once. The sequenced material came from naive CD4+ T cells from PBMCs. Subset meaning: CD45RA+ positively selected. The chain couples TRBV28 to TRBJ2-1; no reliable D call. The origin of this receptor is a man between 18 and 29 years old in good health. Some clones in this sample may be carry-over from other donors' samples. CDR3 sequence reads: CASGPTGRYNEQFF. For the CDR3, the DNA is TGTGCCAGCGGCCCCACGGGTAGGTACAATGAGCAGTTCTTC.